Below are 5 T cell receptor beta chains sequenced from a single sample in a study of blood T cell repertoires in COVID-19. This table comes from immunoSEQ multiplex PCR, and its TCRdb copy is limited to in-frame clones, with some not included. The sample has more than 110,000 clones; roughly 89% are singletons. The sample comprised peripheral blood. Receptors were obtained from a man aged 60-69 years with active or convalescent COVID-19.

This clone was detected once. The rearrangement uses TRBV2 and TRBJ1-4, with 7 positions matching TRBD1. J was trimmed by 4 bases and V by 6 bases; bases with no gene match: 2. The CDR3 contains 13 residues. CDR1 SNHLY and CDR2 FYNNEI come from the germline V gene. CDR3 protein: CASRGQLNEKLFF. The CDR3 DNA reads TGTGCCAGCAGGGGACAGCTTAATGAAAAACTGTTTTTT.

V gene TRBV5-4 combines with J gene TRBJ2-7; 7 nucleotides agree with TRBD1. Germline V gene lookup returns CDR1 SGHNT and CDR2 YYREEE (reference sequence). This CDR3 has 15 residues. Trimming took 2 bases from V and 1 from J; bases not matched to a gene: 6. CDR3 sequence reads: CASSLDRATSYEQYF. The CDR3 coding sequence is TGTGCCAGCAGCTTAGACAGGGCTACTTCCTACGAGCAGTACTTC.

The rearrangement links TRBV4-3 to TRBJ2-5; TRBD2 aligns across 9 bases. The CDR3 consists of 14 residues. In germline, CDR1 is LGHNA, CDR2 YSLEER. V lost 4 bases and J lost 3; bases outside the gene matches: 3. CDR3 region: CASSRAGGEETQYF. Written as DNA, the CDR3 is TGCGCCAGCAGCCGAGCGGGGGGTGAAGAGACCCAGTACTTC.

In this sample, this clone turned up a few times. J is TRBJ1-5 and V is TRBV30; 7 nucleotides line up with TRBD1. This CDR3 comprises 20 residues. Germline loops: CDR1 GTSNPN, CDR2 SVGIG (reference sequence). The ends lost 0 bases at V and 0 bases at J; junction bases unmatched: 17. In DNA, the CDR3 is TGTGCCTGGAGTGTCCGGACGTGGGACAGCCGATCTAATAGCAATCAGCCCCAGCATTTT. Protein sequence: CAWSVRTWDSRSNSNQPQHF.

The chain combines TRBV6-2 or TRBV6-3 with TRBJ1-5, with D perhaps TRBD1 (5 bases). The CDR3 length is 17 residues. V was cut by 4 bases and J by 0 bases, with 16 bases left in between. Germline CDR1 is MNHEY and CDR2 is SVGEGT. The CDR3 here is CASSSYSLGLSNQPQHF. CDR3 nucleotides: TGTGCCAGCAGTTCTTACTCCCTGGGACTTAGCAATCAGCCCCAGCATTTT.